This T cell receptor (beta chain) was captured by sequencing in a study of blood T cell repertoires in COVID-19. V trimming: 7 bases; J trimming: 6 bases; junction bases outside the gene matches: 6. This CDR3 region has 13 residues. Method: immunoSEQ multiplex PCR; TCRdb's copy keeps in-frame clones and lacks some. The data show 95,000 to 110,000 clones, around 89% seen once. The rearrangement links TRBV12-3 or TRBV12-4 to TRBJ2-4; 7 bases agree with TRBD2. The sequence derives from a woman aged 60 to 75 with acute or convalescent COVID-19. Source material: peripheral blood. CDR3 DNA: TGTGCCAGCAAACCCAGCGGGGTAAACATTCAGTACTTC. The encoded protein is CASKPSGVNIQYF.